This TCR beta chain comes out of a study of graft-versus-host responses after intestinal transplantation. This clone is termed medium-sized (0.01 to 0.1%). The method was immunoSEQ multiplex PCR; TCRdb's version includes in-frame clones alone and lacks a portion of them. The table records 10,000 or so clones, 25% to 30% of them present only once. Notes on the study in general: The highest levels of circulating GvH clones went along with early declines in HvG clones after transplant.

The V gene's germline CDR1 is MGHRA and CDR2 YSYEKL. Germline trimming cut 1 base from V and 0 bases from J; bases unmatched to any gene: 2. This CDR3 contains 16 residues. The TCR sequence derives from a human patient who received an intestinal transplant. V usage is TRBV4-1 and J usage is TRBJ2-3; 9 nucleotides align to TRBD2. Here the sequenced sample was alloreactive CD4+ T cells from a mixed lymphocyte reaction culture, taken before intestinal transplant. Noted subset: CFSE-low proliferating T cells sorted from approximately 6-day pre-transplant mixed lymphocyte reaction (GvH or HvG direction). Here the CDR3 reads CASSQVAGVSTDTQYF. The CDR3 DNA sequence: TGCGCCAGCAGCCAAGTAGCGGGAGTAAGCACAGATACGCAGTATTTT.